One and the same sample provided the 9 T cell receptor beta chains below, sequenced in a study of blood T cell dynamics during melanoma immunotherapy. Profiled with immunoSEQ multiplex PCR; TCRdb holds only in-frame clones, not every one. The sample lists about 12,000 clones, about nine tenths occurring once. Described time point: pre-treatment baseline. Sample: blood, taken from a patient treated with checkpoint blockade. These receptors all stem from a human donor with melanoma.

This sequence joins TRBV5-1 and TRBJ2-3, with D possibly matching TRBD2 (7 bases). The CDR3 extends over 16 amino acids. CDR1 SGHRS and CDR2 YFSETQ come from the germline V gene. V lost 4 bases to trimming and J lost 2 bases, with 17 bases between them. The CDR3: CASSSVQGGDTDTQYF. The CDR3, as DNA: TGCGCCAGCAGCAGCGTACAGGGAGGGGACACAGATACGCAGTATTTT. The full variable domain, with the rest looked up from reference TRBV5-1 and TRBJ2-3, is KAGVTQTPRYLIKTRGQQVTLSCSPISGHRSVSWYQQTPGQGLQFLFEYFSETQRNKGNFPGRFSGRQFSNSRSEMNVSTLELGDSALYLCASSSVQGGDTDTQYFGPGTRLTVL.

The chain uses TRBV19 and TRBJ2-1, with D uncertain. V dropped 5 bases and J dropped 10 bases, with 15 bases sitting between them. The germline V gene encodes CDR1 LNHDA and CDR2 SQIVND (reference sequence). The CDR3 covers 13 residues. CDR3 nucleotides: TGTGCCAGTAGTCTCCTTAGTAGGAGCGAGCAGTTCTTC. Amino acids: CASSLLSRSEQFF.

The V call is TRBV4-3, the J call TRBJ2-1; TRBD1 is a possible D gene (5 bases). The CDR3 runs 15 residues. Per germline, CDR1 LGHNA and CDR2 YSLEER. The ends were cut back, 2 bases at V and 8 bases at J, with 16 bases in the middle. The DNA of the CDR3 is TGCGCCAGCAGCCAATCTATATCCCTAGGGGATGAGCAGTTCTTC. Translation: CASSQSISLGDEQFF.

The CDR3, as DNA: TGTGCCAGCAGCCCACCCCCGAAGAGGCGAGGCTCCTACGAGCAGTACTTC. Translation gives CASSPPPKRRGSYEQYF. The chain is built from TRBV11-2 and TRBJ2-7, with D hard to call. V was shortened by 5 bases and J by 0 bases, with 20 bases between the two germline ends. The length of the CDR3 is 17 residues. From germline, CDR1 is SGHAT and CDR2 FQNNGV.

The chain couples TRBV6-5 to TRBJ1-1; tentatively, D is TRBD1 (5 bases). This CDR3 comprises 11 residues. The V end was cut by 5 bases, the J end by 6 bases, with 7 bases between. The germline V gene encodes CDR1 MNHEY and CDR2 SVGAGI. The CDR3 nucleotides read TGTGCCAGCAGTCAGGGAGCTGAAGCTTTCTTT. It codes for CASSQGAEAFF.

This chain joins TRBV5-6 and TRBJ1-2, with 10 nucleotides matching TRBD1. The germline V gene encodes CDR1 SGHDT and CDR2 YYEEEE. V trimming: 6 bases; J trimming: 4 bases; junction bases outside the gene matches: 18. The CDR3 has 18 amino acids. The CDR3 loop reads CASMWVGTGDRGSYGYTF. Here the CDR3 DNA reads TGTGCCAGCATGTGGGTCGGGACAGGGGATCGAGGATCCTATGGCTACACCTTC.

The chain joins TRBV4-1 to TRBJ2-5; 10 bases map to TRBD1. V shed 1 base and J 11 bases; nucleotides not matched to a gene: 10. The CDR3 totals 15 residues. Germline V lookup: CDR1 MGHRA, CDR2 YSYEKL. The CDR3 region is CASSQVGTGAREQYF. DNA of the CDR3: TGCGCCAGCAGCCAAGTGGGGACAGGGGCGCGTGAGCAGTACTTC.

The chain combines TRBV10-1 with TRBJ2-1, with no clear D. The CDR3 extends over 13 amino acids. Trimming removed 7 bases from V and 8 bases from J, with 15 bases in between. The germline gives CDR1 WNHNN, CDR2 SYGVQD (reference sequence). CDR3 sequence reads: CASKGPKQDEQFF. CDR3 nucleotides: TGCGCCAGCAAGGGCCCCAAGCAGGATGAGCAGTTCTTC.

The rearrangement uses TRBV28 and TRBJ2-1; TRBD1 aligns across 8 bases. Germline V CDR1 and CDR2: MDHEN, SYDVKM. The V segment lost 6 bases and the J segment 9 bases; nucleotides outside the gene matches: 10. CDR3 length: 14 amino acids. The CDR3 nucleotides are TGTGCCAGCAGGATCGGGACAGGTTATGCTGAGCAGTTCTTC. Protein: CASRIGTGYAEQFF.